This T cell receptor beta chain was captured in a study of T-cell reconstitution after alpha-beta-depleted transplantation in children. As it was prepared, the TCRbeta library received unique molecular identifiers. In TCRdb, the PCR reads were re-called with MiXCR into one record per CDR3 protein. The sample includes roughly 590,000 distinct CDR3 sequences, around a sixth of them seen just once. The CDR3 totals 14 residues. The germline V gene has CDR1 SGHTA and CDR2 FQGNSA. Trimming took 5 bases from V and 0 from J, leaving 7 bases between them. This clonotype was seen many times. V is TRBV7-2 and J is TRBJ2-2; no clear D. Sequences were derived from PBMCs from the stem cell graft donor, sampled from the stem cell graft. The TCR sequence derives from a human donor who donated a stem cell graft to a child with acute myeloid leukemia. The CDR3 DNA reads TGTGCCAGCAGCCTAACTTCGAACACCGGGGAGCTGTTTTTT. Translating gives CASSLTSNTGELFF.